The 11 T cell receptor beta chains presented below share a single source sample, sequenced in a study of metastatic and nonmetastatic thyroid tumors. TCRdb re-analyzed the PCR reads through MiXCR. The data contain approximately 12,000 clones, 30% to 40% of them singletons. Every patient was untreated before thyroid surgery. Material: tumor tissue. The receptors were gathered from a male donor with papillary thyroid cancer or a benign thyroid nodule (not recorded which). Some clones in this sample may be carry-over from other donors' samples.

This clone was seen a handful of times. The chain combines TRBV11-2 with TRBJ2-5; 9 nucleotides align to TRBD2. Unmatched junction bases numbered 10, after V lost 7 bases and J lost 4 bases. This CDR3 region has 15 residues. Germline V lookup: CDR1 SGHAT, CDR2 FQNNGV. The DNA of the CDR3 is TGTGCCAGCACCCGTGTGGCGGGGGGGCTAGAGACCCAGTACTTC. This codes for CASTRVAGGLETQYF.

This clone occurred a few times. The chain carries TRBV6-4 and TRBJ2-1; D ambiguous. V lost 1 base to trimming and J lost 12 bases, with 13 bases between them. The CDR3 extends over 13 amino acids. Germline V CDR1 and CDR2: MRHNA, SNTAGT. This CDR3 reads CASSDLETRLQFF. For the CDR3, the DNA is TGTGCCAGCAGTGACTTGGAGACTCGCTTGCAGTTCTTC.

Within the sample, this clone is medium-sized. This chain connects TRBV5-6 to TRBJ1-3; no clear D gene. Germline-derived CDR1 and CDR2 are SGHDT and YYEEEE. The CDR3 loop spans 12 amino acids. Trimming removed 2 bases at V and 7 bases at J, with 7 bases between. CDR3 sequence reads: CASSLRGNTIYF. The CDR3, as DNA: TGTGCCAGCAGCTTAAGAGGGAACACCATATATTTT.

There are many counts of this clone. V and J are TRBV6-2 or TRBV6-3 and TRBJ2-7; a weak D match, TRBD1 (6 bases). This CDR3 has 18 amino acids. Germline CDR1 MNHEY, CDR2 SVGEGT. V lost 7 bases and J 4 bases, leaving 29 bases between the germline ends. The CDR3 DNA sequence: TGTGCCAGCACCGAGGTGACAGGAAGGAAGAGACGACCATACGAGCAGTACTTC. As protein: CASTEVTGRKRRPYEQYF.

In its sample, this clone was seen a few times. J is TRBJ2-1 and V is TRBV19; 10 bases agree with TRBD2. With V trimmed by 6 bases and J by 2 bases, 10 bases remained unmatched. The CDR3 spans 17 residues. Germline values: CDR1 LNHDA, CDR2 SQIVND (reference sequence). The CDR3 nucleotides read TGTGCCAGTAGGAAATCCCAAGCGGGAGGGACCTACAATGAGCAGTTCTTC. Translated, it gives CASRKSQAGGTYNEQFF.

V and J are TRBV27 and TRBJ2-7; D is possibly TRBD1 (6 bases). Germline V gives CDR1 MNHEY, CDR2 SMNVEV (reference sequence). The CDR3 consists of 16 residues. The V end was cut by 5 bases, the J end by 0 bases, with 17 bases between. The chain's CDR3 is CASSGLRGELSYEQYF. DNA for the CDR3: TGTGCCAGCAGTGGCCTCAGGGGCGAGCTCTCCTACGAGCAGTACTTC.

This clone was seen a few times. The chain couples TRBV10-3 to TRBJ1-1, with 7 nucleotides matching TRBD1. V was clipped by 10 bases and J by 1 base; unmatched bases: 3. In germline, CDR1 is ENHRY, CDR2 SYGVKD. This CDR3 spans 12 amino acids. CDR3: CATRTGNTEAFF. CDR3 coding DNA: TGTGCCACCAGGACAGGGAACACTGAAGCTTTCTTT.

This chain connects TRBV12-3 or TRBV12-4 to TRBJ1-1, with D hard to call. The CDR3 sequence is 15 residues long. The V and J ends lost 7 bases and 0 bases respectively, with 15 bases between them. The CDR3 protein is CASTPGGLMNTEAFF. CDR3 sequence (DNA): TGTGCCAGCACTCCTGGAGGACTCATGAACACTGAAGCTTTCTTT.

The rearrangement joins TRBV6-2 or TRBV6-3 to TRBJ2-2; D gene uncertain. The length of the CDR3 is 13 residues. Germline V gene sequence: CDR1 MNHEY, CDR2 SVGEGT. Trimming pared 6 bases from V and 1 base from J, leaving 6 bases between. CDR3 amino acids: CASRYRNTGELFF. CDR3 sequence (DNA): TGTGCCAGCAGATACAGGAACACCGGGGAGCTGTTTTTT.

This clone was recorded a few times. DNA for the CDR3: TGTGCCAGCAGTTTCGGCAGACTAGCGGGAGGACGCTACGAGCAGTACTTC. Translating gives CASSFGRLAGGRYEQYF. This rearrangement joins TRBV28 to TRBJ2-7, with 13 positions matching TRBD2. J gave up 3 bases and V 3 bases, and 8 bases lay outside the gene matches. This CDR3 has 17 residues. Germline loops: CDR1 MDHEN, CDR2 SYDVKM.

This clone came up many times. The junction and the germline gene differ at one end; a read error may be behind it. The same CDR3 can be traced to other DNA sequences in this sample. The chain employs TRBV5-1 and TRBJ1-1, with no clear D. Germline assignment: CDR1 SGHRS and CDR2 YFSETQ. CDR3 length: 14 amino acids. The CDR3 sequence: CASSLDGPNTEAFF. The CDR3 nucleotides read TGCGCCAGCAGCTTGGACGGGCCGAACACTGAAGCCTTCTTT.